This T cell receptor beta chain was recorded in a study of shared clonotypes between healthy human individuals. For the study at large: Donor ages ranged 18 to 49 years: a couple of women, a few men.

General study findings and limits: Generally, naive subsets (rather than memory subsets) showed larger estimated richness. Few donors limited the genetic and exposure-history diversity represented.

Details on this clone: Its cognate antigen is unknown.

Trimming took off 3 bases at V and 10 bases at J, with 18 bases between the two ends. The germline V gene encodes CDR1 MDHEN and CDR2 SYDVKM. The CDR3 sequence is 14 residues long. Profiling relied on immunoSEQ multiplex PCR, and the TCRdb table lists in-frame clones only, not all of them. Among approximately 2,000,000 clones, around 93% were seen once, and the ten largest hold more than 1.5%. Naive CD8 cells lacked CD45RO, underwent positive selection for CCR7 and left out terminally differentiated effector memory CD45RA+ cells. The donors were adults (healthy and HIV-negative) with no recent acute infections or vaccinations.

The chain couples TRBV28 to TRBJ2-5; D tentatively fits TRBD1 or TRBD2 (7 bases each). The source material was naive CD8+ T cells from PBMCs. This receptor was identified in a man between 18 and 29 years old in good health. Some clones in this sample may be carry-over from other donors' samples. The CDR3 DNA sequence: TGTGCCAGCAGTTTCCAGGGGGGAGGGGAAAGCCAGTACTTC. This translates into CASSFQGGGESQYF.